Sequencing of this T cell receptor (beta chain) was carried out in a study of blood T cell repertoires in COVID-19. Study-level information: Samples representing acute and convalescent COVID-19 were sourced from the United States, Italy and Spain. In each case, the material was cDNA or gDNA derived from T cells, B-cell-depleted T cells, or PBMCs.

Losses at the gene ends were 3 bases for V and 5 bases for J; bases not matched to a gene: 7. CDR1 is WNHNN and CDR2 is SYGVQD in the germline V gene (reference sequence). The CDR3 covers 15 residues. As handled by the study authors: Reference gene primer amplification gave estimated nucleated cell counts. Libraries were prepared by immunoSEQ multiplex PCR; TCRdb keeps only in-frame clonotypes and omits some of them. V, J and clone size reflect that table, while D and trimming were determined from the DNA. The repertoire consists of 250,000 or so clones, with about four fifths occurring once and the leading ten covering 8.9%.

The specimen sequenced was peripheral blood. This receptor was taken from a man at least 80 years old with acute or convalescent COVID-19. This chain connects TRBV10-1 to TRBJ1-2, with 9 bases matching TRBD1. The CDR3 DNA reads TGCGCCAGCAGTGACCCCGGGACAGGGTTTTATGGCTACACCTTC. Its protein product is CASSDPGTGFYGYTF.